Listed below are T cell receptor beta chains from one sample, sequenced in a study of cytomegalovirus exposure and HLA in healthy donors. TCRdb's copy holds only in-frame clones and misses some; the assay was immunoSEQ multiplex PCR. The sample carries 150,000 or so clones, around 84% recorded once. Sequencing used PBMCs. These receptor sequences come from a human donor in good health. Both conserved end residues are part of each CDR3. Fields, in order: J gene, V gene, clone size, D gene, CDR3 DNA, CDR3 protein. D genes are given only for firm matches. The size field is filled for only some rows; it gives once, few, many or a size class.

>TRBJ1-2|TRBV19|-|-
TGTGCCAGTGGTGAGGGCGCCTATGGCTACACCTTC
CASGEGAYGYTF
>TRBJ2-3|TRBV5-1|-|-
TGCGCCAGTGGCCAAACTAGCACTGGCACAGATACGCAGTATTTT
CASGQTSTGTDTQYF
>TRBJ2-5|TRBV6-6|-|TRBD1
TGTGCCAGCGGCGGACAGGCGGGTTTACAAGAGACCCAGTACTTC
CASGGQAGLQETQYF
>TRBJ2-3|TRBV7-9|-|TRBD2
TGTGCCAGCAGCCCAGTGGGACTAGCGGCTAGCACAGATACGCAGTATTTT
CASSPVGLAASTDTQYF
>TRBJ2-3|TRBV29-1|-|TRBD1
TGCAGCGTTGAAGGCCACAGGGGATTCACAGATACGCAGTATTTT
CSVEGHRGFTDTQYF
>TRBJ2-3|TRBV9|-|-
TGTGCCAGCAGCGTAGACGGTGTCACAGATACGCAGTATTTT
CASSVDGVTDTQYF
>TRBJ1-4|TRBV5-1|-|-
TGCGCCAGCAGCTTGGGGACACTTGCTAATGAAAAACTGTTTTTT
CASSLGTLANEKLFF
>TRBJ1-2|TRBV18|-|TRBD1
TGTGCCAGCTCACCACGCTTAGGGGGCCGTGGCTACACCTTC
CASSPRLGGRGYTF
>TRBJ2-7|TRBV28|many|-
TGTGCCAGCAGTTTGGTCGGGTCCTACGAGCAGTACTTC
CASSLVGSYEQYF
>TRBJ1-1|TRBV11-3|few|TRBD1
TGTGCCAGCAGCCAGGGGGACACTGAAGCTTTCTTT
CASSQGDTEAFF
>TRBJ2-7|TRBV4-2|few|TRBD2
TGTGCCAGCAGCCAAGATTGGGCAGCGGGACCCTCCTACGAGCAGTACTTC
CASSQDWAAGPSYEQYF
>TRBJ2-5|TRBV2|-|TRBD1
TGTGCCAGCAGTGAGGACCCAGGGGGCACGGAGACCCAGTACTTC
CASSEDPGGTETQYF
>TRBJ2-2|TRBV4-3|-|TRBD2
TGCGCCAGCAGCCAAGGGCGGGGGGGCATCGGGGAGCTGTTTTTT
CASSQGRGGIGELFF
>TRBJ2-1|TRBV11-2|-|TRBD2
TGTGCCAGCAGCCCCCGGGGACTAGCGGGACCGTTCTTC
CASSPRGLAGPFF
>TRBJ2-7|TRBV7-9|-|TRBD2
TGTGCCAGCAGCTTAGACCACCTACTAGCGGGAGTCCCCCGCGAGCAGTACTTC
CASSLDHLLAGVPREQYF
>TRBJ1-1|TRBV5-8|-|-
TGTGCCAGCAGCTTTCAACAGGTAACTGAAGCTTTCTTT
CASSFQQVTEAFF
>TRBJ2-3|TRBV7-9|-|TRBD1
TGTGCCAGCAGCTTTTCGGACAGGGTGAGCACAGATACGCAGTATTTT
CASSFSDRVSTDTQYF
>TRBJ2-7|TRBV5-1|-|-
TGCGCCAGCAGCTTGGCAGGGTTCAGGGACGAGCAGTACTTC
CASSLAGFRDEQYF
>TRBJ1-2|TRBV6-5|-|TRBD1
TGTGCCAGCAGTTTTCGTGGACAGGCGACCGCCTATGGCTACACCTTC
CASSFRGQATAYGYTF
>TRBJ2-7|TRBV4-1|-|-
TGCGCCAGCAGCCAAGGTGGAGGATGGGACTACGAGCAGTACTTC
CASSQGGGWDYEQYF
>TRBJ2-1|TRBV18|-|-
TGTGCCAGCTCACCAAGGCGGACAGTATCCTACAATGAGCAGTTCTTC
CASSPRRTVSYNEQFF
>TRBJ2-5|TRBV10-3|few|TRBD2
TGTGCCATCAGTGACGTTAGCGGGGGACGAGAGACCCAGTACTTC
CAISDVSGGRETQYF
>TRBJ2-2|TRBV2|-|TRBD2
TGTGCCAGCAGTGCGGGACTAGCGGGATCCGGGGAGCTGTTTTTT
CASSAGLAGSGELFF
>TRBJ1-2|TRBV7-2|-|-
TGTGCCAGCAGCCTCTTGCTTATTGGACAGAACTATGGCTACACCTTC
CASSLLLIGQNYGYTF
>TRBJ1-1|TRBV19|-|TRBD1
TGTGCCAGTAGTAACATGGGACAGGGGTACGAAGCTTTCTTT
CASSNMGQGYEAFF
>TRBJ2-1|TRBV30|-|-
TGTGCCTGGAGGGTCGGCAGGGGGGTCTCCTACAATGAGCAGTTCTTC
CAWRVGRGVSYNEQFF
>TRBJ1-5|TRBV6-1|-|-
TGTGCCAGCACCGCCTGGGACTTCAATCAGCCCCAGCATTTT
CASTAWDFNQPQHF
>TRBJ2-7|TRBV10-3|-|-
TGTGCCATCAGTGTCGGGGGACAGAGCTCCTACGAGCAGTACTTC
CAISVGGQSSYEQYF
>TRBJ1-6|TRBV10-3|-|TRBD1
TGTGCCATCAGGAACAACGCCGGGACAGGCCCTAATTCACCCCTCCACTTT
CAIRNNAGTGPNSPLHF
>TRBJ1-1|TRBV15|-|TRBD1
TGTGCCACCAGCAGGGCCCCGAGAGGGGGCTTTGAAGCTTTCTTT
CATSRAPRGGFEAFF
>TRBJ1-1|TRBV6-1|-|-
TGTGCCAGCAGTGAGCAGGGGTCTTACACTGAAGCTTTCTTT
CASSEQGSYTEAFF
>TRBJ2-7|TRBV10-3|-|TRBD2
TGTGCCATCAGTGAGCCGAACCGAGCGGGGTACGAGCAGTACTTC
CAISEPNRAGYEQYF
>TRBJ1-3|TRBV29-1|-|-
TGCTCCGGTTCCTCTGGAAACACCATATATTTT
CSGSSGNTIYF
>TRBJ2-7|TRBV19|-|TRBD1
TGTGCCAGTAGTACCCCCGGGACAGGGGGCTACGAGCAGTACTTC
CASSTPGTGGYEQYF
>TRBJ1-5|TRBV10-3|once|-
TGTGCCATCAGTGAGACTGGCGGTGGTAATCAGCCCCAGCATTTT
CAISETGGGNQPQHF
>TRBJ1-3|TRBV19|-|-
TGTGCCAGTAGTATAGGACCGCGGAACACCATATATTTT
CASSIGPRNTIYF
>TRBJ2-7|TRBV4-2|-|TRBD2
TGTGCCAGCAGCCAGGGGTTGACTAGCGGTTACGAGCAGTACTTC
CASSQGLTSGYEQYF
>TRBJ1-1|TRBV25-1|-|TRBD1
TGTGCCAGCAGCCGACAGGGGGCAAGGACTGAAGCTTTCTTT
CASSRQGARTEAFF
>TRBJ2-3|TRBV7-6|-|TRBD2
TGTGCCAGCAGCCCACGACTAGCCGGGACAGATACGCAGTATTTT
CASSPRLAGTDTQYF
>TRBJ1-1|TRBV18|-|-
TGTGCCAGCTCACCCCGGAGAGAGGGGGCTGAAGCTTTCTTT
CASSPRREGAEAFF
>TRBJ2-5|TRBV19|once|TRBD2
TGTGCCAGTAGTATAGAAGCGGGGGGGCCCGTGGAGACCCAGTACTTC
CASSIEAGGPVETQYF
>TRBJ1-5|TRBV11-2|-|-
TGTGCCAGCAGCCTTGGGGCCCAGGGGAATCAGCCCCAGCATTTT
CASSLGAQGNQPQHF
>TRBJ2-2|TRBV5-1|-|TRBD2
TGCGCCAGCAGCTTGTTGCCTAGCGGGGTGAACGGGGAGCTGTTTTTT
CASSLLPSGVNGELFF